What follows is one T cell receptor (beta chain) and its context. TRB was amplified by touch-down multiplex PCR, primer pools A and B combined. TCRdb reanalyzed the multiplex PCR reads and collapses them to one entry per CDR3 protein, without DNA. The listing records some 7,600 distinct CDR3 sequences. The data originate from a study of T cell clusters in autoimmune cytopenias. Germline CDR1 reads MNHEY; CDR2 reads SMNVEV (reference sequence). There are 16 residues in the CDR3. TRB amplification used roughly 250 ng of peripheral blood genomic DNA. V is TRBV27 and J is TRBJ2-1; TCRdb proposes TRBD1, but this gene call is untestable without DNA. This TCR was sampled from a human donor with an autoimmune cytopenia or autoimmune hepatitis (not recorded which). The sample consisted of peripheral blood. CDR3 region: CASSEETVSSYNEQFF.